These 2 T cell receptor beta chains came from one sample sequenced in a study of Tregs in tolerant kidney transplant recipients. Libraries were prepared by immunoSEQ multiplex PCR; TCRdb keeps only in-frame clonotypes and omits some of them. The sample holds roughly 53,000 clones. The sequencing here drew on CD4+ T cells from blood, taken before the transplant. The source of these receptors is a human donor who received a combined kidney and bone marrow transplant.

About this clone itself: The read ends 3 residues shy of where the CDR3 ends; the end is completed using the germline J gene. The chain joins TRBV5-1 to TRBJ1-2; TRBD1 aligns across 7 bases. CDR1 and CDR2 (germline): SGHRS, YFSETQ. J lost 5 bases, V lost 2 bases, and 6 bases had no gene match. The CDR3 spans 14 residues. The CDR3 loop reads CASSFDRVAYGYTF. The sequenced CDR3 bases are TGCGCCAGCAGCTTTGACAGGGTAGCATATGGC.

Worth noting for this clone: The read terminates 3 residues before the CDR3 end, so the remaining end is supplied by the germline J gene. V usage is TRBV2 and J usage is TRBJ2-3; perhaps TRBD2 as D (6 bases). The germline V and J ends were trimmed by 11 bases and 2 bases, with 14 bases remaining between them. CDR1 SNHLY and CDR2 FYNNEI come from the germline V gene. The CDR3 totals 13 residues. The sequenced part of the CDR3 DNA is TGTGCCTCGCAGGAGGGTAACACAGATACG. The encoded protein is CASQEGNTDT. The whole CDR3 sequence is CASQEGNTDTQYF.